What follows are 3 T cell receptor beta chains derived from one specimen sequenced in a study of quantifying T cell responses using KT2 cells. Study-level information: cDNA was made from DNase-treated RNA using alpha and beta constant primers.

An oligo carrying a UMI was ligated to the cDNA 3' end. First-round PCR used about 4 cycles and beta primers RC1.1 and RC1.2 covering TRBC1 and TRBC2. TCRdb itself ran the UMI-ligation and nested PCR reads through MiXCR, one entry per CDR3 protein. Among tens of thousands of distinct CDR3 sequences listed, 7.3% were seen once. The specimen sequenced was PBMCs spiked with cells of the T cell clone KT2. The receptors shown here come from a human donor.

This clonotype was picked up many times. In DNA form, the CDR3 reads TGTGCCAGCAGCTTGGGGAACCCCTCTGGAAACACCATATATTTT. Its translation is CASSLGNPSGNTIYF. The chain carries TRBV7-9 and TRBJ1-3, with no clear D. This CDR3 has 15 amino acids. The V end lost 3 bases, the J end lost 0 bases, and 9 bases lay between the germline ends. The germline gives CDR1 SEHNR, CDR2 FQNEAQ (reference sequence).

This clonotype was picked up many times. This chain connects TRBV3-1 to TRBJ2-7, with TRBD1 identical over 8 bases. CDR1 and CDR2 from the germline V gene are LGHDT and YNNKEL (reference sequence). There are 14 residues in the CDR3. Losses at the gene ends were 5 bases for V and 2 bases for J; bases not matched to a gene: 5. CDR3 in DNA: TGTGCCAGCAGCTACCGACAGGGGCCCTACGAGCAGTACTTC. It translates to CASSYRQGPYEQYF.

The chain links TRBV7-8 to TRBJ1-1, with D unresolved. The CDR3 is made up of 14 amino acids. With 1 base removed from V and 2 bases from J, the gap between germline ends came to 8 bases. Looked up from germline, CDR1 is SGHVS and CDR2 is FQNEAQ. CDR3 in amino acids: CASSLGNFNTEAFF. CDR3 coding DNA: TGTGCCAGCAGCTTAGGCAATTTTAACACTGAAGCTTTCTTT.